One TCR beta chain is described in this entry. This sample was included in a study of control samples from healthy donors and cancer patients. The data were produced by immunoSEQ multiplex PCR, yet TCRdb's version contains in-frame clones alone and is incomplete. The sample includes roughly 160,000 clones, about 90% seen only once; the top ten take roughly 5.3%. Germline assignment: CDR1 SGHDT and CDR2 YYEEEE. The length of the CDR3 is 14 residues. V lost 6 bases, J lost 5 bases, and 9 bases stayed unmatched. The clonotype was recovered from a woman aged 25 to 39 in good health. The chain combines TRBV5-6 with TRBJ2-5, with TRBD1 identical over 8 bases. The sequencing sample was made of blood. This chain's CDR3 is CASIRTGTLETQYF. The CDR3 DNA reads TGTGCCAGCATCCGGACAGGGACCTTGGAGACCCAGTACTTC. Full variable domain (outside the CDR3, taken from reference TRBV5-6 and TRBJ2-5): DAGVTQSPTHLIKTRGQQVTLRCSPKSGHDTVSWYQQALGQGPQFIFQYYEEEERQRGNFPDRFSGHQFPNYSSELNVNALLLGDSALYLCASIRTGTLETQYFGPGTRLLVL.